The 17 T cell receptor beta chains reported below all come from one sample, sequenced in a study of T cells in Graves' hyperthyroidism and ophthalmopathy. RNA transcripts were the template for amplifying TCR beta CDR3 regions. Carried out on the TCR CDR3, a first-round RT-PCR used the HTBI primer set. TCRdb recomputed calls from the multiplex PCR reads with MiXCR, one row per CDR3 protein. Of roughly 570,000 distinct CDR3 sequences in the sample, 15% to 17% were seen once. The material sequenced was blood. Every receptor here comes from a woman aged 25 to 39 with Graves' hyperthyroidism.

This clonotype appeared many times. The chain recombines TRBV15 with TRBJ1-3; D is perhaps TRBD1 (6 bases). With 0 bases removed from V and 0 bases from J, the gap between germline ends came to 12 bases. Germline values: CDR1 LNHNV, CDR2 YYDKDF (reference sequence). This CDR3 is built from 17 residues. The CDR3 loop is CATSRDGSGDSGNTIYF. The CDR3 coding sequence is TGTGCCACCAGCAGAGATGGATCAGGGGACTCTGGAAACACCATATATTTT.

This clonotype has a count of ten or more. The chain combines TRBV18 with TRBJ1-4; D ambiguous. Germline V CDR1 and CDR2: KGHSH, LQKENI. V lost 2 bases and J 4 bases, leaving 11 bases between the germline ends. The CDR3 sequence is 15 residues long. CDR3 residues: CASSPSVPINEKLFF. CDR3 coding DNA: TGTGCCAGCTCACCAAGTGTACCGATTAATGAAAAACTGTTTTTT.

This clonotype was counted a few times. The chain links TRBV9 to TRBJ2-1; tentative D call: TRBD1 (6 bases). CDR1 and CDR2 from the germline V gene are SGDLS and YYNGEE. V gave up 0 bases and J gave up 6 bases, with 16 bases separating them. The CDR3 extends over 16 amino acids. CDR3 bases: TGTGCCAGCAGCGTAGACCCCGGACAGCTCGGCAATGAGCAGTTCTTC. Translating it yields CASSVDPGQLGNEQFF.

Ten or more counts support this clonotype. The J gene is TRBJ2-2, the V gene TRBV20-1; TRBD2 aligns across 7 bases. The germline V gene encodes CDR1 DFQATT and CDR2 SNEGSKA (reference sequence). This CDR3 spans 17 amino acids. The V gene end was trimmed by 0 bases and the J gene end by 4 bases; junction bases not matched to a gene: 11. In DNA form, the CDR3 reads TGCAGTGCTAGAGATGTGCGGCCTAGCGGTATCACCGGGGAGCTGTTTTTT. Protein: CSARDVRPSGITGELFF.

In this sample, this clonotype turned up many times. The V and J genes are TRBV28 and TRBJ2-3; 8 nucleotides agree with TRBD1. The V and J ends lost 10 bases and 5 bases, in that order; junction bases with no gene match: 8. The CDR3 has 13 amino acids. Germline assignment: CDR1 MDHEN and CDR2 SYDVKM. The CDR3 loop reads CATDRGREDTQYF. The CDR3 DNA is TGTGCCACAGACAGGGGAAGGGAAGATACGCAGTATTTT.

This clonotype was detected many times. This chain uses TRBV20-1 with TRBJ2-3, with 13 positions matching TRBD2. The CDR3 is 17 residues long. Germline CDR1 DFQATT, CDR2 SNEGSKA (reference sequence). The junction had 7 bases not matched to a gene; V was cut back by 0 bases and J by 4 bases. The CDR3 nucleotides are TGCAGTGCTAGAGATACAAGGACTAGCGGGAGAGCAGATACGCAGTATTTT. This translates into CSARDTRTSGRADTQYF.

J is TRBJ2-1 and V is TRBV30, with TRBD2 identical over 10 bases. With V trimmed by 1 base and J by 8 bases, 8 bases remained unmatched. This CDR3 spans 15 amino acids. The germline V gene has CDR1 GTSNPN and CDR2 SVGIG (reference sequence). The CDR3 bases are TGTGCCTGGAGTGGTTACAGCGGGAGGGCCTATGAGCAGTTCTTC. As protein: CAWSGYSGRAYEQFF. The complete variable domain, with remaining parts taken from reference TRBV30 and TRBJ2-1, reads SQTIHQWPATLVQPVGSPLSLECTVEGTSNPNLYWYRQAAGRGLQLLFYSVGIGQISSEVPQNLSASRPQDRQFILSSKKLLLSDSGFYLCAWSGYSGRAYEQFFGPGTRLTVL.

This clonotype was picked up many times. The V and J genes are TRBV2 and TRBJ2-1, with 9 nucleotides matching TRBD2. Germline lookup yields CDR1 SNHLY and CDR2 FYNNEI. The CDR3 runs to 15 residues. The V and J ends lost 5 bases and 8 bases, in that order; junction bases with no gene match: 10. The DNA of the CDR3 is TGTGCCAGCAGTCAGAAGCGGGAGGTTTTCGATGAGCAGTTCTTC. This gives the protein CASSQKREVFDEQFF.

The V and J genes are TRBV19 and TRBJ2-7, with 7 bases aligning to TRBD1. The CDR3 covers 13 residues. Losses at the gene ends were 3 bases for V and 6 bases for J; bases not matched to a gene: 5. CDR1 is LNHDA and CDR2 is SQIVND in the germline V gene (reference sequence). The DNA of the CDR3 is TGTGCCAGTAGTATTAACAGGGGTGGCGAGCAGTACTTC. As protein: CASSINRGGEQYF. The full variable domain, rest sourced from reference TRBV19 and TRBJ2-7, is DGGITQSPKYLFRKEGQNVTLSCEQNLNHDAMYWYRQDPGQGLRLIYYSQIVNDFQKGDIAEGYSVSREKKESFPLTVTSAQKNPTAFYLCASSINRGGEQYFGPGTRLTVT.

The chain couples TRBV15 to TRBJ2-1; D uncertain. The CDR3 length is 17 residues. Trimming removed 0 bases from V and 0 bases from J, with 12 bases in between. Germline values: CDR1 LNHNV, CDR2 YYDKDF (reference sequence). The DNA for the CDR3 is TGTGCCACCAGCAGAGATGCGACTTTCATCTCCTACAATGAGCAGTTCTTC. Translation gives CATSRDATFISYNEQFF.

This clonotype was seen ten or more times. The chain couples TRBV12-3 or TRBV12-4 to TRBJ1-2; maybe TRBD1 (5 bases). V lost 3 bases and J lost 0, with 17 bases in between. This CDR3 region has 17 residues. The CDR3 bases are TGTGCCAGCAGTTTTCAGACAGTACTCCTTTCTAACTATGGCTACACCTTC. It is translated as CASSFQTVLLSNYGYTF.

This clonotype was seen more than once but under ten times. The V call is TRBV30, the J call TRBJ2-7; 9 bases line up with TRBD2. Germline CDR1 and CDR2: GTSNPN and SVGIG (reference sequence). CDR3 length: 13 amino acids. CDR3 amino acids: CAAGLAGIYEQYF. The CDR3 nucleotides read TGTGCGGCCGGGCTAGCGGGAATCTACGAGCAGTACTTC.

In its sample, this clonotype was seen a few times. The rearrangement uses TRBV10-3 and TRBJ2-1; 8 bases agree with TRBD1. V was clipped by 5 bases and J by 7 bases; unmatched bases: 7. Per the germline V gene, CDR1 is ENHRY and CDR2 is SYGVKD. CDR3 length: 14 amino acids. CDR3: CAISPWTGRNEQFF. Here the CDR3 DNA reads TGTGCCATCAGTCCTTGGACAGGGCGGAATGAGCAGTTCTTC.

This clonotype has ten or more counts. The V and J genes are TRBV5-1 and TRBJ2-7, with 10 nucleotides matching TRBD1. The CDR3 is made up of 15 amino acids. CDR1 is SGHRS and CDR2 is YFSETQ in the germline V gene. V was clipped by 1 base and J by 6 bases; unmatched bases: 7. The CDR3 DNA is TGCGCCAGCAGCTTGCGGGTGACAGGGGGCGGCGAGCAGTACTTC. It encodes CASSLRVTGGGEQYF.

This clonotype was counted between two and nine times. The chain combines TRBV4-2 with TRBJ2-1; 8 bases match TRBD2. Unmatched junction bases numbered 11, after V lost 5 bases and J lost 8 bases. The CDR3 extends over 15 amino acids. Germline CDR1 LGHNA, CDR2 YNFKEQ. This CDR3 is CASSLGAAGDHEQFF. CDR3 in DNA: TGTGCCAGCAGCTTGGGGGCAGCGGGAGATCATGAGCAGTTCTTC.

CDR3 DNA: TGTGCCAGCACCCCCCGACAAGCGGGGGAAAAACTGTTTTTT. Encoded protein: CASTPRQAGEKLFF. V and J are TRBV11-2 and TRBJ1-4, with unresolved D. CDR1 is SGHAT and CDR2 is FQNNGV in the germline V gene. This CDR3 comprises 14 residues. V was cut by 7 bases and J by 8 bases, with 17 bases left in between. The variable domain in full, completed from reference TRBV11-2 and TRBJ1-4, reads EAGVAQSPRYKIIEKRQSVAFWCNPISGHATLYWYQQILGQGPKLLIQFQNNGVVDDSQLPKDRFSAERLKGVDSTLKIQPAKLEDSAVYLCASTPRQAGEKLFFGSGTQLSVL.

The table lists this clonotype with many counts. J is TRBJ2-2 and V is TRBV7-3; 11 bases fit TRBD2. This CDR3 is 20 amino acids long. Germline CDR1 reads SGHTA; CDR2 reads FQGTGA. J gave up 3 bases and V 1 base, and 13 bases lay outside the gene matches. CDR3 DNA sequence: TGTGCCAGCAGCTTAAATGGTGGACTAGCGGGTACCTGGGACACCGGGGAGCTGTTTTTT. This codes for CASSLNGGLAGTWDTGELFF.